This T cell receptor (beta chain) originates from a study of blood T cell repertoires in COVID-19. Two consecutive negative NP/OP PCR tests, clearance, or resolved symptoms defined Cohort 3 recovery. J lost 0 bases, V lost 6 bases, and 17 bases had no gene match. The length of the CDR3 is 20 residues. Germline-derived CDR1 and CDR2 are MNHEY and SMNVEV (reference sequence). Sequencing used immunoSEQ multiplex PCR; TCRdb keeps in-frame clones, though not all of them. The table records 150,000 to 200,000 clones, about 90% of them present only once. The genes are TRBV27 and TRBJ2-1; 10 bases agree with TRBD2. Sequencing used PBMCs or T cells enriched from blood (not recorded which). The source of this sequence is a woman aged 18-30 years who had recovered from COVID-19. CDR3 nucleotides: TGTGCCAGCAGGACGACAAAAGTGGCTAGCGGGGGCCACTCCTACAATGAGCAGTTCTTC. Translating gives CASRTTKVASGGHSYNEQFF.